This TCR beta chain came from a study of CD8 T cells in ankylosing spondylitis. Study conclusions and caveats: Existing reports had already noted some motif variants in reactive arthritis synovial fluid and blood. Disease-linked clones were found to be CD8+ and relatively rare in peripheral blood. Reportedly, matched ankylosing spondylitis synovial fluid was significantly enriched for disease-linked clones. Apparently characteristic of ankylosing spondylitis blood was a TCR beta motif (about 8 highly homologous variants).

Quantitative 5'-RACE with molecular barcodes generated TCR beta libraries. TCRdb processed the 5' RACE reads anew with MiXCR; each CDR3 protein has one entry. The profile covers about 480,000 distinct CDR3 sequences, with 17% appearing a single time and approximately 0.93% taken by the ten largest. This clonotype has at least ten counts. As yet, its antigen is unknown. CDR1 and CDR2 from the germline V gene are SQVTM and ANQGSEA. The CDR3 loop spans 12 amino acids. V was cut by 4 bases and J by 7 bases, with 11 bases left in between. V gene TRBV29-1 combines with J gene TRBJ2-1, with D perhaps TRBD2 (6 bases). The receptor was derived from a male donor with ankylosing spondylitis. Sequences were obtained from blood, either unsorted or a sorted T cell fraction (not recorded which). CDR3 nucleotide sequence: TGCAGCGTTGCGGGACTCTCAAATGAGCAGTTCTTC. Amino acids: CSVAGLSNEQFF.